A selection of T cell receptor beta chains follows, all from one sample in a study of cytomegalovirus exposure and HLA in healthy donors. Here immunoSEQ multiplex PCR was the method, and the copy in TCRdb shows in-frame clones only, minus some. Here the sample spans 150,000 to 180,000 clones, 75% to 85% being singletons. Sequencing was performed on PBMCs. Every receptor here comes from a woman between 35 and 50 years old in good health and CMV-seropositive. The CDR3 runs from the conserved cysteine through the conserved F or W. Fields, in order: clone size, D gene, V gene, J gene, CDR3 protein, CDR3 DNA. The D gene is left open where the match is weak. Clone size, where shown, is once, few, many, or a class for clones that have expanded.

clone size: NA
D gene: TRBD1
V gene: TRBV19
J gene: TRBJ2-1
CDR3 protein: CATSSERGTGAYNEQFF
CDR3 DNA: TGTGCCACCTCCTCGGAGAGGGGGACAGGGGCCTACAATGAGCAGTTCTTC

clone size: few
D gene: NA
V gene: TRBV11-2
J gene: TRBJ2-6
CDR3 protein: CASSNLPVSGANVLTF
CDR3 DNA: TGTGCCAGCAGCAACCTTCCAGTCTCTGGGGCCAACGTCCTGACTTTC

clone size: few
D gene: TRBD2
V gene: TRBV27
J gene: TRBJ2-1
CDR3 protein: CATSTSGSLRREQFF
CDR3 DNA: TGTGCCACTTCGACTAGCGGGAGTCTCCGCCGTGAGCAGTTCTTC

clone size: NA
D gene: NA
V gene: TRBV9
J gene: TRBJ2-3
CDR3 protein: CASGGRDTQYF
CDR3 DNA: TGTGCCAGCGGGGGCAGGGATACGCAGTATTTT

clone size: NA
D gene: TRBD1
V gene: TRBV27
J gene: TRBJ1-4
CDR3 protein: CASSTLTGGNEKLFF
CDR3 DNA: TGTGCCAGCAGTACCCTTACAGGGGGTAATGAAAAACTGTTTTTT

clone size: NA
D gene: NA
V gene: TRBV7-2
J gene: TRBJ2-1
CDR3 protein: CASSLARGNEQFF
CDR3 DNA: TGTGCCAGCAGCTTAGCTCGGGGGAATGAGCAGTTCTTC

clone size: NA
D gene: NA
V gene: TRBV6-4
J gene: TRBJ1-5
CDR3 protein: CASSDPHRVRDNQPQHF
CDR3 DNA: TGTGCCAGCAGTGACCCTCACAGGGTTAGGGACAATCAGCCCCAGCATTTT

clone size: few
D gene: NA
V gene: TRBV10-3
J gene: TRBJ2-3
CDR3 protein: CAISPDTDTQYF
CDR3 DNA: TGTGCCATCAGCCCAGACACAGATACGCAGTATTTT

clone size: NA
D gene: TRBD1
V gene: TRBV7-3
J gene: TRBJ2-3
CDR3 protein: CASSEQGAVVDTQYF
CDR3 DNA: TGTGCCAGCAGCGAACAGGGGGCAGTGGTTGATACGCAGTATTTT

clone size: NA
D gene: TRBD1
V gene: TRBV27
J gene: TRBJ2-6
CDR3 protein: CASSTGTGGSGANVLTF
CDR3 DNA: TGTGCCAGCAGCACCGGGACAGGGGGCTCTGGGGCCAACGTCCTGACTTTC

clone size: NA
D gene: NA
V gene: TRBV2
J gene: TRBJ1-1
CDR3 protein: CASSPTREGNTEAFF
CDR3 DNA: TGTGCCAGCAGTCCCACCCGGGAGGGGAACACTGAAGCTTTCTTT

clone size: NA
D gene: TRBD2
V gene: TRBV13
J gene: TRBJ2-1
CDR3 protein: CASSLGLAGGEQFF
CDR3 DNA: TGTGCCAGCAGTCTAGGGCTAGCGGGTGGGGAGCAGTTCTTC

clone size: NA
D gene: TRBD1
V gene: TRBV2
J gene: TRBJ2-2
CDR3 protein: CASSTGQGSTGELFF
CDR3 DNA: TGTGCCAGCAGTACGGGACAGGGGAGCACCGGGGAGCTGTTTTTT

clone size: NA
D gene: TRBD1
V gene: TRBV19
J gene: TRBJ2-3
CDR3 protein: CASRRQGADTQYF
CDR3 DNA: TGTGCCAGTCGGAGACAGGGGGCAGATACGCAGTATTTT

clone size: few
D gene: TRBD2
V gene: TRBV28
J gene: TRBJ2-2
CDR3 protein: CASGEGYTGELFF
CDR3 DNA: TGTGCCAGCGGGGAGGGTTACACCGGGGAGCTGTTTTTT

clone size: NA
D gene: TRBD2
V gene: TRBV4-2
J gene: TRBJ2-5
CDR3 protein: CASSPIGGAQDGETQYF
CDR3 DNA: TGTGCCAGCAGCCCGATCGGGGGGGCCCAGGACGGAGAGACCCAGTACTTC

clone size: NA
D gene: NA
V gene: TRBV19
J gene: TRBJ1-1
CDR3 protein: CASSIDRGALHTEAFF
CDR3 DNA: TGTGCCAGTAGTATAGATAGGGGCGCGTTACACACTGAAGCTTTCTTT

clone size: NA
D gene: NA
V gene: TRBV14
J gene: TRBJ2-5
CDR3 protein: CASSDRDIGKFSQYF
CDR3 DNA: TGTGCCAGCAGCGACCGGGACATAGGAAAATTTTCCCAGTACTTC

clone size: NA
D gene: NA
V gene: TRBV5-6
J gene: TRBJ2-1
CDR3 protein: CASSLPGFATNEQFF
CDR3 DNA: TGTGCCAGCAGCTTGCCGGGATTTGCTACAAATGAGCAGTTCTTC

clone size: NA
D gene: TRBD1
V gene: TRBV19
J gene: TRBJ1-1
CDR3 protein: CASSWKTGGAIINTEAFF
CDR3 DNA: TGTGCCAGTAGTTGGAAAACAGGGGGCGCGATAATCAACACTGAAGCTTTCTTT

clone size: NA
D gene: NA
V gene: TRBV2
J gene: TRBJ1-1
CDR3 protein: CASSGEVNTEAFF
CDR3 DNA: TGTGCCAGCAGTGGGGAGGTGAACACTGAAGCTTTCTTT

clone size: NA
D gene: TRBD2
V gene: TRBV7-8
J gene: TRBJ2-1
CDR3 protein: CASTRRAGAAGYNEQFF
CDR3 DNA: TGTGCCAGCACCCGCAGAGCGGGGGCGGCGGGCTACAATGAGCAGTTCTTC

clone size: NA
D gene: NA
V gene: TRBV25-1
J gene: TRBJ1-1
CDR3 protein: CASSARGNTEAFF
CDR3 DNA: TGTGCCAGCAGTGCCAGGGGGAACACTGAAGCTTTCTTT

clone size: NA
D gene: NA
V gene: TRBV30
J gene: TRBJ2-1
CDR3 protein: CAWRQSGRSYNEQFF
CDR3 DNA: TGTGCCTGGAGGCAGAGCGGGCGCTCCTACAATGAGCAGTTCTTC

clone size: few
D gene: TRBD2
V gene: TRBV28
J gene: TRBJ2-7
CDR3 protein: CASSRSGRSSYEQYF
CDR3 DNA: TGTGCCAGCAGCCGCTCCGGGAGGAGTTCCTACGAGCAGTACTTC

clone size: NA
D gene: NA
V gene: TRBV7-9
J gene: TRBJ1-1
CDR3 protein: CASSFKPNTEAFF
CDR3 DNA: TGTGCCAGCAGCTTTAAGCCGAACACTGAAGCTTTCTTT

clone size: few
D gene: NA
V gene: TRBV2
J gene: TRBJ2-2
CDR3 protein: CASSPQPGIGELFF
CDR3 DNA: TGTGCCAGCAGTCCACAACCAGGTATCGGGGAGCTGTTTTTT

clone size: NA
D gene: NA
V gene: TRBV7-6
J gene: TRBJ1-3
CDR3 protein: CASSATGSGNTIYF
CDR3 DNA: TGTGCCAGCAGCGCAACAGGGTCTGGAAACACCATATATTTT

clone size: NA
D gene: TRBD2
V gene: TRBV5-1
J gene: TRBJ2-3
CDR3 protein: CASSTRTSGTDTQYF
CDR3 DNA: TGCGCCAGCAGCACTCGGACTAGCGGCACAGATACGCAGTATTTT